This T cell receptor (beta chain) was recorded in a study of beta chain features in type 1 diabetes. Germline CDR1 reads LGHNA; CDR2 reads YNFKEQ. The V and J ends lost 3 bases and 5 bases respectively, with 16 bases between them. The CDR3 extends over 15 amino acids. This clone showed up just a few times. The antigen remains unidentified. Heparinised blood was drawn once per donor, averaging around 120 mL. The sequenced template was cDNA made from the entire isolated RNA. TCRdb's table, derived via immunoSEQ multiplex PCR, lists solely in-frame clones and lacks some. This table has 350,000 to 450,000 clones, around 14% appearing once. Study-level points and caveats: Type 1 diabetes patients had fewer VDJ junction insertions and more deletions. A PCR bias possibly favoring shorter templates would apply equally to patients and controls. The study found that naive, central memory and Treg TCRB repertoires appeared more similar in patients than in healthy donors.

Input material: naive CD4+ T cells from blood. This clonotype was obtained from a man younger than 40 in good health. V and J are TRBV4-2 and TRBJ2-5, with D possibly being TRBD2 (6 bases). The CDR3 DNA is TGTGCCAGCAGCCAGGCGGGAAGTTTCCCGGAGACCCAGTACTTC. Translation gives CASSQAGSFPETQYF.